The next 29 T cell receptor beta chains were all read from a single sample in a study of Graves' ophthalmopathy and Graves' hyperthyroidism. Amplification of the TCR beta CDR3 regions used RNA transcripts (as template). Following a first-round RT-PCR that used HTBI primers, a second-round multiplex PCR was carried out. TCRdb processed the multiplex PCR reads anew with MiXCR; each CDR3 protein has one entry. The repertoire consists of around 1,200,000 distinct CDR3 sequences, with 35% to 45% occurring once and the leading ten covering roughly 11%. Sequenced sample: peripheral blood or thyroid tissue (not recorded which). Receptors were obtained from an adult man with Graves' hyperthyroidism.

This clonotype was seen a few times. The chain carries TRBV10-3 and TRBJ2-3; the match to TRBD1 covers 10 bases. The germline V gene encodes CDR1 ENHRY and CDR2 SYGVKD. The CDR3 totals 15 residues. Unmatched junction bases numbered 3, after V lost 4 bases and J lost 2 bases. CDR3 nucleotide sequence: TGTGCCATCAGTGTAGGGACAGGGGTCACAGATACGCAGTATTTT. Amino acid sequence: CAISVGTGVTDTQYF.

This clonotype was seen more than once but under ten times. This rearrangement joins TRBV12-3 or TRBV12-4 to TRBJ1-5; D is undetermined. The CDR3 is made up of 16 amino acids. The ends were cut back, 1 base at V and 2 bases at J, with 12 bases in the middle. The DNA for the CDR3 is TGTGCCAGCAGTTTAGTTTTGGGAGGCGGCAATCAGCCCCAGCATTTT. The encoded protein is CASSLVLGGGNQPQHF.

The chain carries TRBV12-3 or TRBV12-4 and TRBJ2-3, with no clear D. The V gene lost 3 bases and the J gene lost 2 bases, with 6 bases spanning the gap. The CDR3 is made up of 13 amino acids. For the CDR3, the DNA is TGTGCCAGCAGTTTTCCCAACACAGATACGCAGTATTTT. As protein: CASSFPNTDTQYF.

This clonotype was counted a few times. This chain connects TRBV9 to TRBJ1-3; perhaps TRBD1 as D (6 bases). This CDR3 region has 16 residues. Germline loops: CDR1 SGDLS, CDR2 YYNGEE. Between the trimmed V and J ends, which lost 0 bases and 0 bases, there was a span of 10 bases. CDR3 DNA sequence: TGTGCCAGCAGCGTAGGGGACATTCTCTCTGGAAACACCATATATTTT. This gives the protein CASSVGDILSGNTIYF.

This clonotype was recorded many times. This rearrangement joins TRBV19 to TRBJ1-5, with D unresolved. The CDR3 is 15 amino acids. Looked up from germline, CDR1 is LNHDA and CDR2 is SQIVND (reference sequence). V shed 3 bases and J shed 0 bases, with 9 bases lying between them. The chain's CDR3 is CASSMGDYSNQPQHF. CDR3 DNA: TGTGCCAGTAGTATGGGTGATTATAGCAATCAGCCCCAGCATTTT. The full variable domain, its missing parts supplied by reference TRBV19 and TRBJ1-5, is DGGITQSPKYLFRKEGQNVTLSCEQNLNHDAMYWYRQDPGQGLRLIYYSQIVNDFQKGDIAEGYSVSREKKESFPLTVTSAQKNPTAFYLCASSMGDYSNQPQHFGDGTRLSIL.

This clonotype was observed many times. The V gene is TRBV4-3, the J gene TRBJ1-1; D gene uncertain. Germline-derived CDR1 and CDR2 are LGHNA and YSLEER. The ends were cut back, 1 base at V and 7 bases at J, with 16 bases in the middle. The CDR3 totals 15 residues. The CDR3 region has the DNA TGCGCCAGCAGCCAAGGTACCAGACGGATGGTTGAAGCTTTCTTT. As protein: CASSQGTRRMVEAFF.

The chain couples TRBV10-3 to TRBJ2-7; D not certain. Germline CDR1 ENHRY, CDR2 SYGVKD. The germline V and J ends were trimmed by 10 bases and 5 bases, with 24 bases remaining between them. The CDR3 is 15 amino acids. CDR3 residues: CASTSTFLGPHEQYF. Here the CDR3 DNA reads TGTGCCAGCACCTCAACCTTCCTAGGGCCCCACGAGCAGTACTTC.

This rearrangement joins TRBV7-3 to TRBJ1-2, with TRBD1 matching over 8 bases. Trimming at V came to 1 base and at J to 8 bases, leaving 18 bases not matched to a gene. Germline CDR1 SGHTA, CDR2 FQGTGA. There are 18 residues in the CDR3. This CDR3 is CASSLNGYGAGGEEGYTF. The CDR3 coding sequence is TGTGCCAGCAGCTTAAATGGTTACGGCGCAGGGGGCGAGGAGGGCTACACCTTC.

This clonotype has a handful of counts. At one end, the junction sequence differs from germline, possibly due to a read error. The chain combines TRBV10-3 with TRBJ1-2; D might be TRBD1 (5 bases). Germline-derived CDR1 and CDR2 are ENHRY and SYGVKD. The CDR3 is 13 amino acids. The chain's CDR3 is CASRTRNLYGYAF. The CDR3 DNA follows: TGTGCCAGCAGGACACGCAACCTTTATGGCTACGCCTTC.

This clonotype appeared many times. Relative to the germline gene, one junction end is altered; a read error may explain this. J is TRBJ2-7 and V is TRBV20-1; D uncertain. CDR3 length equals 11 residues. Germline V gene sequence: CDR1 DFQATT, CDR2 SNEGSKA (reference sequence). CDR3 sequence (DNA): TGCAGTGCGAGAGCAACGTACGAGCAGTACTTC. Translating gives CSARATYEQYF.

V and J are TRBV6-5 and TRBJ1-2; 9 bases align to TRBD1. CDR3 length: 13 residues. V trimming: 8 bases; J trimming: 6 bases; junction bases outside the gene matches: 7. In germline, CDR1 is MNHEY, CDR2 SVGAGI. In DNA, the CDR3 is TGTGCCAGCGGGGACAGGGTGTTGGATGGCTACACCTTC. As protein: CASGDRVLDGYTF.

Many counts were recorded for this clonotype. J is TRBJ1-1 and V is TRBV11-1; D is unclear. The CDR3 loop spans 12 amino acids. Looked up from germline, CDR1 is SGHAT and CDR2 is FQDESV (reference sequence). Trimming stripped 8 bases from V and 10 bases from J, with 17 bases between. CDR3 region: CASGFTEVLAFF. The CDR3 DNA is TGTGCCAGCGGATTCACAGAGGTCTTAGCTTTCTTT.

The chain has TRBV25-1 and TRBJ1-5; 7 bases align to TRBD1. Germline lookup yields CDR1 MGHDK and CDR2 SYGVNS. V shed 4 bases, J shed 0 bases, and the junction held 9 bases outside the gene matches. The CDR3 extends over 17 amino acids. The CDR3 spells CASSARGPGGSNQPQHF. In DNA, the CDR3 is TGTGCCAGCAGTGCTAGGGGACCAGGGGGTAGCAATCAGCCCCAGCATTTT.

Points on this clonotype: It may be a read error: a sequence one base away is much more abundant. The chain uses TRBV7-2 and TRBJ2-5; D gene unclear. Germline V gives CDR1 SGHTA, CDR2 FQGNSA. The CDR3 extends over 15 amino acids. CDR3 coding DNA: TGTGCCAGCGGCTTAAGGTCCCCCCCAAGGGAGACCCAGTACTTC. Its protein is CASGLRSPPRETQYF.

At least ten counts were recorded for this clonotype. The chain is built from TRBV29-1 and TRBJ1-1, with D possibly TRBD1 on 6 matching bases. The CDR3 length is 14 residues. Germline CDR1 SQVTM, CDR2 ANQGSEA. Trimming pared 7 bases from V and 3 bases from J, leaving 18 bases between. The CDR3 here is CSAERGVWDTEAFF. The CDR3, as DNA: TGCAGCGCCGAAAGGGGGGTGTGGGACACTGAAGCTTTCTTT.

The rearrangement links TRBV7-9 to TRBJ2-5; the match to TRBD1 covers 7 bases. The V gene end was trimmed by 5 bases and the J gene end by 1 base; junction bases not matched to a gene: 7. The length of the CDR3 is 15 residues. Germline CDR1 SEHNR, CDR2 FQNEAQ (reference sequence). CDR3 bases: TGTGCCAGCAGCAGAGTCGGGACAGTCCAAGAGACCCAGTACTTC. Translation: CASSRVGTVQETQYF.

This clonotype was seen repeatedly, ten times or more. The chain has TRBV19 and TRBJ1-4; 9 nucleotides agree with TRBD1. This CDR3 contains 14 residues. CDR1 is LNHDA, CDR2 SQIVND, per germline (reference sequence). Trimming took 5 bases from V and 8 from J; bases not matched to a gene: 6. The CDR3 sequence: CASSVGQGKEKLFF. CDR3 bases: TGTGCCAGTAGTGTCGGACAGGGGAAAGAAAAACTGTTTTTT.

The sample holds many counts of this clonotype. The chain has TRBV4-2 and TRBJ1-6, with D tentatively TRBD1 (5 bases). From germline, CDR1 is LGHNA and CDR2 YNFKEQ. This CDR3 comprises 16 residues. Trimming took off 1 base at V and 0 bases at J, with 7 bases between the two ends. The CDR3 DNA follows: TGTGCCAGCAGCCAAGCAGGGAGCTCCTATAATTCACCCCTCCACTTT. Protein: CASSQAGSSYNSPLHF.

The chain combines TRBV10-3 with TRBJ1-5, with D tentatively TRBD1 (5 bases). The CDR3 is made up of 13 amino acids. V was cut by 6 bases and J by 9 bases, with 15 bases left in between. Germline CDR1 is ENHRY and CDR2 is SYGVKD. The CDR3 bases are TGTGCCATCAGAGGGGACGGCTACTCGCCCCAGCATTTT. Translating gives CAIRGDGYSPQHF.

Turning to this clonotype: One end of the junction is discordant with germline, which a read error may explain. The chain couples TRBV7-2 to TRBJ2-7; 13 bases match TRBD2. This CDR3 comprises 14 residues. From germline, CDR1 is SGHTA and CDR2 FQGNSA. The CDR3 reads CATSRGLAGDEQYF. In DNA, the CDR3 is TGTGCCACCAGCCGCGGACTAGCGGGAGACGAGCAGTACTTC.

V is TRBV10-3 and J is TRBJ2-5, with TRBD1 matching 9 bases. J lost 2 bases, V lost 8 bases, and 9 bases had no gene match. Germline CDR1 is ENHRY and CDR2 is SYGVKD. The CDR3 length is 15 residues. The CDR3 region has the DNA TGTGCCATCTCCAGGACAGGGGCTTTTCAAGAGACCCAGTACTTC. It specifies CAISRTGAFQETQYF.

This clonotype was recorded many times. The chain carries TRBV20-1 and TRBJ1-5; D gene uncertain. Germline CDR1 reads DFQATT; CDR2 reads SNEGSKA (reference sequence). Trimming pared 6 bases from V and 0 bases from J, leaving 18 bases between. The CDR3 runs 16 residues. This CDR3 is CSAPWEGPSSNQPQHF. For the CDR3, the DNA is TGCAGTGCCCCCTGGGAAGGACCCTCTAGCAATCAGCCCCAGCATTTT.

This clonotype was recorded at least ten times. V gene TRBV7-2 combines with J gene TRBJ1-6, with 7 bases matching TRBD1. This CDR3 is built from 13 residues. Losses at the gene ends were 5 bases for V and 10 bases for J; bases not matched to a gene: 5. The germline V gene has CDR1 SGHTA and CDR2 FQGNSA. CDR3 amino acids: CASSHTGDSPLHF. As DNA, the CDR3 is TGTGCCAGCAGCCATACAGGGGACTCACCCCTCCACTTT.

This clonotype turned up a few times. V gene TRBV25-1 combines with J gene TRBJ1-5; the D is unclear. This CDR3 contains 14 residues. Trimming removed 2 bases at V and 7 bases at J, with 12 bases between. CDR1 is MGHDK and CDR2 is SYGVNS in the germline V gene. The CDR3, as DNA: TGTGCCAGCAGTGAAGAGGGAATGGGCCAGCCCCAGCATTTT. Protein: CASSEEGMGQPQHF.

The chain recombines TRBV5-1 with TRBJ2-7; no clear D gene. Between the trimmed V and J ends, which lost 4 bases and 0 bases, there was a span of 20 bases. CDR3 length: 17 residues. CDR1 is SGHRS, CDR2 YFSETQ, per germline. The CDR3 bases are TGCGCCAGCAGCCTCCGCTCTGCGAGGCAGCTCTCCTACGAGCAGTACTTC. Translating gives CASSLRSARQLSYEQYF.

The V gene is TRBV5-5, the J gene TRBJ2-7; 9 nucleotides align to TRBD1. V lost 4 bases and J lost 4; bases outside the gene matches: 6. Germline V gene lookup returns CDR1 SGHKS and CDR2 YYEKEE (reference sequence). CDR3 length: 14 amino acids. CDR3 region: CASSTTGGGYEQYF. The DNA of the CDR3 is TGTGCCAGCAGCACTACAGGGGGCGGTTACGAGCAGTACTTC. Full variable domain (missing parts from reference TRBV5-5 and TRBJ2-7): DAGVTQSPTHLIKTRGQQVTLRCSPISGHKSVSWYQQVLGQGPQFIFQYYEKEERGRGNFPDRFSARQFPNYSSELNVNALLLGDSALYLCASSTTGGGYEQYFGPGTRLTVT.

This clonotype was detected only a few times. The chain carries TRBV11-2 and TRBJ2-2; the D gene is possibly TRBD1 (6 bases). Germline-derived CDR1 and CDR2 are SGHAT and FQNNGV. The CDR3 covers 14 residues. V was shortened by 6 bases and J by 7 bases, with 15 bases between the two germline ends. The CDR3 sequence is CASRLVGTYGELFF. The CDR3 nucleotides read TGTGCCAGCAGACTAGTTGGGACATACGGGGAGCTGTTTTTT. Filled out from reference TRBV11-2 and TRBJ2-2, the complete variable domain reads EAGVAQSPRYKIIEKRQSVAFWCNPISGHATLYWYQQILGQGPKLLIQFQNNGVVDDSQLPKDRFSAERLKGVDSTLKIQPAKLEDSAVYLCASRLVGTYGELFFGEGSRLTVL.

A remark on this clonotype: This may arise from a read error, as a much more abundant clone is one base away. The V and J genes are TRBV7-2 and TRBJ2-1; TRBD2 agrees at 9 bases. CDR3 length: 16 amino acids. V was pared by 7 bases and J by 7 bases, with 14 bases of the junction left unmatched. CDR1 is SGHTA, CDR2 FQGNSA, per germline. CDR3 DNA: TGTGCCAGCACTATCTCCACGGGGCTAGCGGGAAATGAGCAGTTCTTC. Encoded protein: CASTISTGLAGNEQFF.

The chain recombines TRBV2 with TRBJ1-5; possibly TRBD1 for D (6 bases). Per the germline V gene, CDR1 is SNHLY and CDR2 is FYNNEI. CDR3 length equals 14 residues. V was trimmed by 4 bases and J by 6 bases, leaving 13 bases between them. CDR3 bases: TGTGCCAGCAGTGCAGGGGAATTGGGTCAGCCCCAGCATTTT. Protein product: CASSAGELGQPQHF.